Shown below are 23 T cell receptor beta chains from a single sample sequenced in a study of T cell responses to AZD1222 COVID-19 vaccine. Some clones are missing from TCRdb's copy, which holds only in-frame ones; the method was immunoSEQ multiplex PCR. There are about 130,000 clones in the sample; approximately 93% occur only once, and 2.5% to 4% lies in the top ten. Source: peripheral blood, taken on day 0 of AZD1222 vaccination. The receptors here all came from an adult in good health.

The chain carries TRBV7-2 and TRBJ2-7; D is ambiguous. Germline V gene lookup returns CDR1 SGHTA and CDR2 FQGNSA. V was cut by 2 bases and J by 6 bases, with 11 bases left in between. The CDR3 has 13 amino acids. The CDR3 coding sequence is TGTGCCAGCAGCTTACTGCCCCTCTCCGAGCAGTACTTC. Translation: CASSLLPLSEQYF.

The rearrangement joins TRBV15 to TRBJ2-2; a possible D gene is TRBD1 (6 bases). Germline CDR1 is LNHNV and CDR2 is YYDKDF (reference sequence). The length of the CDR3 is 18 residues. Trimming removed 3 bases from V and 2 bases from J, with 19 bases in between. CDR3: CATSRRGPGTLNTGELFF. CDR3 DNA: TGTGCCACCAGCAGGAGGGGTCCCGGGACACTTAACACCGGGGAGCTGTTTTTT.

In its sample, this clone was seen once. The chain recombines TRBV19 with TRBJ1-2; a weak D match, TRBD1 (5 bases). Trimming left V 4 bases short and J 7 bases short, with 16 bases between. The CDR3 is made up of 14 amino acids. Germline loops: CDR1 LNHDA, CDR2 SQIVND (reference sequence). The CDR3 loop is CASSTTPGLRGYTF. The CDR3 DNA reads TGTGCCAGTAGTACGACCCCGGGACTTCGTGGCTACACCTTC.

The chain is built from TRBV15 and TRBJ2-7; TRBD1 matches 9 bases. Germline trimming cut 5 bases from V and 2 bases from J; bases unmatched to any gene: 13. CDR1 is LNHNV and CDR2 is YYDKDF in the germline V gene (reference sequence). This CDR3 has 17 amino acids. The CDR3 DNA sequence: TGTGCCACCAGCCGAGGATTCAACAGGGGGCGAACCTACGAGCAGTACTTC. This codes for CATSRGFNRGRTYEQYF.

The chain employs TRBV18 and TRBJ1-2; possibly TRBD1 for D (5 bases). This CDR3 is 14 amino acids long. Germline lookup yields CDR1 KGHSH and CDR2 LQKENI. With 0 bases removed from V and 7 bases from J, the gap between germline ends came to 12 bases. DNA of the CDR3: TGTGCCAGCTCACCACCGACAGTAGGTATTGGCTACACCTTC. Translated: CASSPPTVGIGYTF.

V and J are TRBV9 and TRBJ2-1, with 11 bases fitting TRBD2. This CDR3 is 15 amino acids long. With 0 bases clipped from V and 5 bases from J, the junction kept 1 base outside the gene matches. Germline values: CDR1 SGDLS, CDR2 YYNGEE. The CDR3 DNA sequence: TGTGCCAGCAGCGTAGTAGCGGGAGGGGACAATGAGCAGTTCTTC. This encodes CASSVVAGGDNEQFF. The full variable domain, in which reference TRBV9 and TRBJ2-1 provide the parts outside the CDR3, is DSGVTQTPKHLITATGQRVTLRCSPRSGDLSVYWYQQSLDQGLQFLIQYYNGEERAKGNILERFSAQQFPDLHSELNLSSLELGDSALYFCASSVVAGGDNEQFFGPGTRLTVL.

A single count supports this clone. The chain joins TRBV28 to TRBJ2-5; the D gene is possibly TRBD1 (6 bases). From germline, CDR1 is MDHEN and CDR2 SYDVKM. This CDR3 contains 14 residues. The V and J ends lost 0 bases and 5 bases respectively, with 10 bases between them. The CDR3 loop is CASSLWGQGETQYF. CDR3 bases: TGTGCCAGCAGTTTATGGGGGCAGGGGGAGACCCAGTACTTC.

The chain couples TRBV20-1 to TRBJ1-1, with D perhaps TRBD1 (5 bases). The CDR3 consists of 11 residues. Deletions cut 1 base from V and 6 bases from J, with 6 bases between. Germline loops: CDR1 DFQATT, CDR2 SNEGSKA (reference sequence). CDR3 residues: CSARGGPEAFF. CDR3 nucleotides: TGCAGTGCTAGAGGGGGCCCTGAAGCTTTCTTT.

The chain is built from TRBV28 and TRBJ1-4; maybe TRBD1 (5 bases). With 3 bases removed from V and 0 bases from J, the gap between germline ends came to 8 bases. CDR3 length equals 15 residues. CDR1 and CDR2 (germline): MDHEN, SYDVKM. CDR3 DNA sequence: TGTGCCAGCAGTTTCCAGGGCTCAACTAATGAAAAACTGTTTTTT. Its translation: CASSFQGSTNEKLFF.

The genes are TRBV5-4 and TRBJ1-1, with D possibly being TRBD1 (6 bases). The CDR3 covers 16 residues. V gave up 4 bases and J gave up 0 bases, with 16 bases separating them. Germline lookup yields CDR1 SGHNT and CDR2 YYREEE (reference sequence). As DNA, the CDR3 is TGTGCCAGCAGCCCACTCGGGGGCGGGATGAACACTGAAGCTTTCTTT. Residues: CASSPLGGGMNTEAFF.

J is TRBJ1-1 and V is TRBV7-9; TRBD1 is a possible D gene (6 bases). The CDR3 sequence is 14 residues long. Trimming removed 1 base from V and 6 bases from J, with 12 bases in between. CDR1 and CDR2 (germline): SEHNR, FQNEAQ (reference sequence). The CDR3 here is CASSLDLGAAEAFF. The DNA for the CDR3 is TGTGCCAGCAGCTTAGATCTGGGGGCCGCTGAAGCTTTCTTT.

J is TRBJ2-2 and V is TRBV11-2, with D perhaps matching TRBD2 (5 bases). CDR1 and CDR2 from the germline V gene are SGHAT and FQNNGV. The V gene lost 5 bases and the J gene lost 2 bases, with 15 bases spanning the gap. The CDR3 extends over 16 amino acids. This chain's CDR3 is CASSPIKAGNTGELFF. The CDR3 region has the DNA TGTGCCAGCAGCCCCATCAAGGCGGGCAACACCGGGGAGCTGTTTTTT.

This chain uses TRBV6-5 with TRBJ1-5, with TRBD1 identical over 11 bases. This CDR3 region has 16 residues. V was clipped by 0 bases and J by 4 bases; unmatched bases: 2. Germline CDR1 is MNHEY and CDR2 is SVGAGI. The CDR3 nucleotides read TGTGCCAGCAGTTACTCTTGGGACAGGGGGAATCAGCCCCAGCATTTT. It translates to CASSYSWDRGNQPQHF.

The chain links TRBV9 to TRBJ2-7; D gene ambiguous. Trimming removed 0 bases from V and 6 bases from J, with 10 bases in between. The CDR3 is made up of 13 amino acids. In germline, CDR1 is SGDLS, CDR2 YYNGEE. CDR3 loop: CASSVGIAGEQYF. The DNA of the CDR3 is TGTGCCAGCAGCGTAGGGATCGCAGGCGAGCAGTACTTC. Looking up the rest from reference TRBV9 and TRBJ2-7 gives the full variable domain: DSGVTQTPKHLITATGQRVTLRCSPRSGDLSVYWYQQSLDQGLQFLIQYYNGEERAKGNILERFSAQQFPDLHSELNLSSLELGDSALYFCASSVGIAGEQYFGPGTRLTVT.

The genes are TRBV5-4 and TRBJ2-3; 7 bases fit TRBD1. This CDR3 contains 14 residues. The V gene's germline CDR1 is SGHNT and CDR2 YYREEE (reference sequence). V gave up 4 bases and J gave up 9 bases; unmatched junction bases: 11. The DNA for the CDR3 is TGTGCCAGCAGCCGCTGGGACAGTAAAATAACGCAGTATTTT. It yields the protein CASSRWDSKITQYF.

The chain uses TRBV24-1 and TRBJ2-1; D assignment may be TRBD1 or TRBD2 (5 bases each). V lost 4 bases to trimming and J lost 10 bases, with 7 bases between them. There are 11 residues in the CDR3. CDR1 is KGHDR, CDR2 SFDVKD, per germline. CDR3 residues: CATSEWGEQFF. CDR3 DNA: TGTGCCACCAGTGAGTGGGGGGAGCAGTTCTTC.

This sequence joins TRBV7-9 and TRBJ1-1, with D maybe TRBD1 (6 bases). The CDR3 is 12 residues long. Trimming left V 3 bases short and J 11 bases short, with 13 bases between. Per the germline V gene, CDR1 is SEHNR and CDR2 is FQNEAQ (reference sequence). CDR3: CASSFSGQGAFF. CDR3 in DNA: TGTGCCAGCAGCTTCTCGGGCCAGGGGGCTTTCTTT.

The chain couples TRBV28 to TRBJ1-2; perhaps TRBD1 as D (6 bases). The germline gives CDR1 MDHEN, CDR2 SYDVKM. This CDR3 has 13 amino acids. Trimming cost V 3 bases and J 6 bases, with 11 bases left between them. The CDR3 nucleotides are TGTGCCAGCAGTTTTGGACAGCATAATGGCTACACCTTC. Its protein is CASSFGQHNGYTF.

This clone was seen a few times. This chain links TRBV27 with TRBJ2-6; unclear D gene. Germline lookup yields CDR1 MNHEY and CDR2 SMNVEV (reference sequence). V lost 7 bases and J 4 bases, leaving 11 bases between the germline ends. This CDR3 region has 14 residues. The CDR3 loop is CASMTRWGANVLTF. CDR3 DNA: TGTGCCAGCATGACTCGGTGGGGGGCCAACGTCCTGACTTTC.

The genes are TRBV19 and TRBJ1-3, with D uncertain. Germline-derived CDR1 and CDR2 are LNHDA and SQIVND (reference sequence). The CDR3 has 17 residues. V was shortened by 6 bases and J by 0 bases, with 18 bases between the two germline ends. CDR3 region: CASRQIATAISGNTIYF. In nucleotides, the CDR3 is TGTGCCAGTAGACAGATTGCGACGGCGATCTCTGGAAACACCATATATTTT.

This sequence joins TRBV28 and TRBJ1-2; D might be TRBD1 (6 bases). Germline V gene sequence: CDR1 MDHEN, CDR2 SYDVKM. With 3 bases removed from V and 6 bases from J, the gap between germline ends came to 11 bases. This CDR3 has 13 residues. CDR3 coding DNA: TGTGCCAGCAGTTTCTACAGGGCTAATGGCTACACCTTC. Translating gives CASSFYRANGYTF.

As DNA, the CDR3 is TGTGCCAGCAGCCAGGGAATTAGGGTAGCTGGCTACACCTTC. Protein product: CASSQGIRVAGYTF. The chain employs TRBV3-1 (or the pseudogene TRBV3-2) and TRBJ1-2; unclear D gene. Germline CDR1 reads LGHDT; CDR2 reads YNNKEL (reference sequence). The CDR3 is 14 residues long. The V and J ends lost 3 bases and 7 bases respectively, with 15 bases between them.

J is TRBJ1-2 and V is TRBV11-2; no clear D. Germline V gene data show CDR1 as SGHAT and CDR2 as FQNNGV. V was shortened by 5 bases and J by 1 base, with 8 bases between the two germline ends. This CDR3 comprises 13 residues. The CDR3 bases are TGTGCCAGCAGCGTCACAGATAACTATGGCTACACCTTC. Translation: CASSVTDNYGYTF.